Sequencing of this TCR beta chain was carried out in a study of cytomegalovirus exposure and HLA in healthy donors. 13 Jbeta primers and 60 Vbeta primers were used for the PCR. Measured with immunoSEQ multiplex PCR; TCRdb has only the in-frame clones, and not every one. The sample table includes 45,000 to 60,000 clones. This CDR3 has 11 amino acids. Germline V gene data show CDR1 as SGHVS and CDR2 as FNYEAQ. V lost 6 bases and J lost 3, with 4 bases in between. Comment on this clone: The antigen is unknown.

Study observations and caveats: Per a prior analysis, the majority of TCR beta V segments were productive roughly 90% or roughly 30% of the time.

The chain combines TRBV7-6 with TRBJ2-3; D unresolved. Specimen: PBMCs. This TCR derives from a male donor in good health and CMV-seronegative. CDR3 loop: CASSVTDTQYF. Written as DNA, the CDR3 is TGTGCCAGCAGTGTAACAGATACGCAGTATTTT.